Below, 16 T cell receptor beta chains from the same sample are listed, as sequenced in a study of cytomegalovirus exposure and HLA in healthy donors. The PCR was carried out with 60 Vbeta primers and 13 Jbeta primers. Using immunoSEQ multiplex PCR, the repertoire was profiled, and TCRdb retains in-frame clones only, with some absent. The sample carries about 190,000 clones, 83% recorded once. Source material: PBMCs. These receptors were taken from a man aged 35 to 55 in good health and CMV-seropositive.

The chain is built from TRBV5-5 and TRBJ1-5; D unclear. CDR1 and CDR2 (germline): SGHKS, YYEKEE (reference sequence). Trimming shortened V by 2 bases and J by 0 bases, and 9 bases separated the two germline ends. There are 15 residues in the CDR3. This CDR3 reads CASSLKAYSNQPQHF. The CDR3 DNA is TGTGCCAGCAGCTTAAAAGCGTATAGCAATCAGCCCCAGCATTTT.

J is TRBJ2-5 and V is TRBV6-5; TRBD1 matches 7 bases. The end of the DNA is better explained by TRBJ2-7, so the J call may be wrong. CDR3 length equals 14 residues. Germline V lookup: CDR1 MNHEY, CDR2 SVGAGI. The CDR3 protein is CASSLDRFSYEQYF. The CDR3 DNA is TGTGCCAGCAGTCTGGACAGGTTCTCCTACGAGCAGTACTTC.

The chain is built from TRBV5-4 and TRBJ2-5; no clear D gene. Matching the DNA end better, TRBJ2-7 makes the J call doubtful. CDR1 is SGHNT and CDR2 is YYREEE in the germline V gene (reference sequence). This CDR3 contains 14 residues. CDR3 sequence: CASSRVGGDYEQYF. The CDR3 region has the DNA TGTGCCAGCAGCCGAGTGGGTGGGGACTACGAGCAGTACTTC.

This clone was picked up one time. The V gene is TRBV18, the J gene TRBJ2-2; 7 positions match TRBD2. Trimming at V came to 0 bases and at J to 5 bases, leaving 6 bases not matched to a gene. CDR1 and CDR2 (germline): KGHSH, LQKENI. This CDR3 contains 16 residues. The CDR3 loop is CASSPPAGEGTGELFF. The DNA of the CDR3 is TGTGCCAGCTCACCACCGGCGGGGGAAGGGACCGGGGAGCTGTTTTTT.

The genes are TRBV7-9 and TRBJ1-5, with 12 positions matching TRBD1. Germline-derived CDR1 and CDR2 are SEHNR and FQNEAQ (reference sequence). This CDR3 spans 17 amino acids. The V and J ends lost 5 bases and 0 bases, in that order; junction bases with no gene match: 5. CDR3 in DNA: TGTGCCAGCAGCCAGGGACAGGGGGCTTATAGCAATCAGCCCCAGCATTTT. Translation: CASSQGQGAYSNQPQHF.

The chain couples TRBV7-2 to TRBJ1-1, with D hard to call. This CDR3 comprises 13 residues. Germline CDR1 reads SGHTA; CDR2 reads FQGNSA. Trimming removed 4 bases from V and 7 bases from J, with 13 bases in between. CDR3 protein: CASSSPLTSEAFF. The DNA for the CDR3 is TGTGCCAGCAGCTCCCCTCTGACAAGTGAAGCTTTCTTT.

CDR3 in DNA: TGTGCCAGCAGCGTCCGGGATGAGCAGTTCTTC. This translates into CASSVRDEQFF. J is TRBJ2-1 and V is TRBV13; D remains unclear. V lost 5 bases, J lost 8 bases, and 7 bases lay in between. Germline V gene sequence: CDR1 PRHDT, CDR2 FYEKMQ (reference sequence). This CDR3 has 11 amino acids.

V usage is TRBV7-9 and J usage is TRBJ1-1; D might be TRBD1 (6 bases). The V end lost 5 bases, the J end lost 0 bases, and 10 bases lay between the germline ends. The CDR3 runs 14 residues. Germline V gene data show CDR1 as SEHNR and CDR2 as FQNEAQ (reference sequence). In DNA, the CDR3 is TGTGCCAGCAGCATCGACAGGATGAACACTGAAGCTTTCTTT. Amino acids: CASSIDRMNTEAFF.

V is TRBV4-1 and J is TRBJ1-2; no firm D call. CDR1 and CDR2 from the germline V gene are MGHRA and YSYEKL. This CDR3 comprises 12 residues. V lost 10 bases and J 5 bases, leaving 14 bases between the germline ends. CDR3 DNA: TGCGCCACCCAAGGAGGGAGGTATGGCTACACCTTC. This translates into CATQGGRYGYTF.

The V call is TRBV7-6, the J call TRBJ1-5, with 10 bases matching TRBD1. Trimming took 5 bases from V and 8 from J; bases not matched to a gene: 21. The CDR3 consists of 19 residues. Germline V CDR1 and CDR2: SGHVS, FNYEAQ. This CDR3 is CASSLLSGGTGAAGEPQHF. The CDR3 nucleotides read TGTGCCAGCAGCCTTCTTAGCGGAGGGACAGGGGCCGCCGGGGAGCCCCAGCATTTT.

This CDR3 is CASSFRGGAYF. CDR3 DNA: TGTGCCAGCAGCTTCCGGGGGGGTGCGTACTTC. The chain has TRBV7-9 and TRBJ2-7, with TRBD2 matching 8 bases. With 3 bases clipped from V and 12 bases from J, the junction kept 4 bases outside the gene matches. Germline CDR1 SEHNR, CDR2 FQNEAQ (reference sequence). The CDR3 covers 11 residues.

The V call is TRBV28, the J call TRBJ2-5; D may be TRBD1 (5 bases). This CDR3 contains 14 residues. V lost 5 bases and J lost 4, with 14 bases in between. CDR1 MDHEN and CDR2 SYDVKM come from the germline V gene. As DNA, the CDR3 is TGTGCCAGCAGTCTCGGCCGGCAGGGAGAGACCCAGTACTTC. Translating it yields CASSLGRQGETQYF.

The gene calls are TRBV27 and TRBJ2-1; no reliable D call. The germline CDR1 and CDR2 sequences are MNHEY and SMNVEV (reference sequence). V lost 5 bases and J 0 bases, leaving 8 bases between the germline ends. The CDR3 consists of 14 residues. The CDR3 nucleotides read TGTGCCAGCAGTCCTAGTGCCTCCTACAATGAGCAGTTCTTC. It yields the protein CASSPSASYNEQFF.

The chain uses TRBV7-9 and TRBJ2-7; D uncertain. The CDR3 is made up of 13 amino acids. V gave up 5 bases and J gave up 6 bases, with 14 bases separating them. CDR1 is SEHNR and CDR2 is FQNEAQ in the germline V gene (reference sequence). The CDR3 bases are TGTGCCAGCAGCGCCCGGGTCTATGGCGAGCAGTACTTC. It specifies CASSARVYGEQYF.

This clone was counted a few times. The V gene is TRBV25-1, the J gene TRBJ1-4; 9 bases fit TRBD1. Germline CDR1 MGHDK, CDR2 SYGVNS. The junction had 9 bases not matched to a gene; V was cut back by 5 bases and J by 5 bases. This CDR3 contains 16 residues. For the CDR3, the DNA is TGTGCCAGCAGTCTCAACTCCGGGACAGGGAATGAAAAACTGTTTTTT. Translating it yields CASSLNSGTGNEKLFF.

V gene TRBV6-6 combines with J gene TRBJ2-2; D is ambiguous. CDR3 size: 14 residues. V was pared by 10 bases and J by 6 bases, with 18 bases between. Germline CDR1 MNHNY, CDR2 SVGAGI (reference sequence). The CDR3 sequence is CATDGDYRSGELFF. The CDR3 DNA reads as TGTGCCACCGACGGAGATTACCGTTCCGGGGAGCTGTTTTTT.